These 9 T cell receptor beta chains originate from one sample sequenced in a study of CD8+CD57+ T cells in acquired aplastic anemia. According to the study, genomic DNA was the template for TCR beta VDJ and CDR3 profiling. TCRdb analysed the reads with MiXCR anew, one entry per CDR3 protein. The profile covers 150,000 to 170,000 distinct CDR3 sequences, with about 54% appearing a single time and more than 10% taken by the ten largest. An expansion of CD8+CD57+ cells by flow cytometry had been shown in patients chosen for sequencing. The sample taken for sequencing was sorted CD4+, CD8+, or CD8+CD57+ T cells (not recorded which) from PBMCs. The receptors originated from a human donor with aplastic anemia.

The rearrangement joins TRBV9 to TRBJ2-2; D is possibly TRBD1 (6 bases). The V and J ends lost 0 bases and 1 base respectively, with 7 bases between them. This CDR3 region has 15 residues. The germline gives CDR1 SGDLS, CDR2 YYNGEE. In DNA form, the CDR3 reads TGTGCCAGCAGCGTAGAACAGGGGAACACCGGGGAGCTGTTTTTT. Protein sequence: CASSVEQGNTGELFF.

In its sample, this clonotype was seen many times. The rearrangement links TRBV10-3 to TRBJ1-2; maybe TRBD1 (5 bases). The CDR3 contains 16 residues. Looked up from germline, CDR1 is ENHRY and CDR2 is SYGVKD. V was cut by 2 bases and J by 3 bases, with 16 bases left in between. This CDR3 is CAISEPRTPGDYGYTF. Here the CDR3 DNA reads TGTGCCATCAGTGAGCCCCGGACACCGGGGGACTATGGCTACACCTTC.

The J gene is TRBJ2-7, the V gene TRBV9, with D possibly being TRBD1 or TRBD2 (5 bases each). The CDR3 has 15 residues. Per germline, CDR1 SGDLS and CDR2 YYNGEE. V was clipped by 2 bases and J by 5 bases, with 17 bases between them. The CDR3 DNA reads TGTGCCAGCAGCGTTCAGGGTTTGAGGGAAAACGAGCAGTACTTC. This translates into CASSVQGLRENEQYF. Looking up the rest from reference TRBV9 and TRBJ2-7 gives the full variable domain: DSGVTQTPKHLITATGQRVTLRCSPRSGDLSVYWYQQSLDQGLQFLIQYYNGEERAKGNILERFSAQQFPDLHSELNLSSLELGDSALYFCASSVQGLRENEQYFGPGTRLTVT.

This chain joins TRBV10-3 and TRBJ2-7; tentatively, D is TRBD1 or TRBD2 (6 bases each). The V gene lost 5 bases and the J gene lost 7 bases, with 18 bases spanning the gap. This CDR3 region has 14 residues. The germline V gene has CDR1 ENHRY and CDR2 SYGVKD. The CDR3 protein is CAISNRQAAGEQYF. The CDR3 DNA sequence: TGTGCCATCAGTAACAGACAGGCCGCGGGGGAGCAGTACTTC.

This clonotype was counted ten times or more. The chain joins TRBV9 to TRBJ2-1; 7 positions match TRBD2. This CDR3 contains 14 residues. Germline lookup yields CDR1 SGDLS and CDR2 YYNGEE. Trimming at V came to 1 base and at J to 9 bases, leaving 7 bases not matched to a gene. This CDR3 is CASSVFGGEAEQFF. CDR3 DNA: TGTGCCAGCAGCGTATTTGGGGGGGAGGCTGAGCAGTTCTTC.

V gene TRBV20-1 combines with J gene TRBJ1-4, with 7 bases matching TRBD1. After removal of 5 bases from V and 2 bases from J, the junction contained 2 bases not matched to a gene. Germline V lookup: CDR1 DFQATT, CDR2 SNEGSKA (reference sequence). The length of the CDR3 is 13 residues. Here the CDR3 reads CSAQTGTNEKLFF. DNA for the CDR3: TGCAGTGCTCAGACAGGGACTAATGAAAAACTGTTTTTT.

This clonotype was observed at least ten times. V is TRBV9 and J is TRBJ2-1; D remains ambiguous. CDR3 length equals 9 residues. The germline CDR1 and CDR2 sequences are SGDLS and YYNGEE. V was shortened by 4 bases and J by 12 bases, with 5 bases between the two germline ends. CDR3 sequence: CASSRGQFF. The CDR3 nucleotides read TGTGCCAGCAGCCGCGGGCAGTTCTTC.

This clonotype was seen a handful of times. The chain couples TRBV12-3 or TRBV12-4 to TRBJ1-5; D not certain. This CDR3 region has 12 residues. The V end was cut by 5 bases, the J end by 9 bases, with 11 bases between. The CDR3 DNA reads TGTGCCAGCAGTCTTGGTCGCGTGCCCCAGCATTTT. Protein product: CASSLGRVPQHF.

The gene calls are TRBV20-1 and TRBJ2-1, with D possibly matching TRBD1 (6 bases). The germline V gene has CDR1 DFQATT and CDR2 SNEGSKA (reference sequence). The CDR3 spans 15 residues. The V and J ends lost 6 bases and 5 bases respectively, with 20 bases between them. Here the CDR3 DNA reads TGCAGTGCCAGCAGCTCCCCAGGGGCCCACAATGAGCAGTTCTTC. It codes for CSASSSPGAHNEQFF.